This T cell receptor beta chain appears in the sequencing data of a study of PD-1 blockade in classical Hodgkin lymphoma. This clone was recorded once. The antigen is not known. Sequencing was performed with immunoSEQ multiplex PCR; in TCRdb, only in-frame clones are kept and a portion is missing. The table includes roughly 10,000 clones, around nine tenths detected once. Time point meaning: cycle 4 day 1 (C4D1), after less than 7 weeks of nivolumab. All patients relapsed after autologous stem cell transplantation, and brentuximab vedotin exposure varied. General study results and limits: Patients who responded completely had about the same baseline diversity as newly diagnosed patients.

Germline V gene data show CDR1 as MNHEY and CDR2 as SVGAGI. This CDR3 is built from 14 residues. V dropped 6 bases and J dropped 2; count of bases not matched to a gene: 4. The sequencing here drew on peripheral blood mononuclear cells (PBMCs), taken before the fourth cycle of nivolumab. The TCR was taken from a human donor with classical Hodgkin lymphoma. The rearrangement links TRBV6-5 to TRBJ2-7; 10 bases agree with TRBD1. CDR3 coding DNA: TGTGCCAGCAGGTGGGGACAGGGGACCTACGAGCAGTACTTC. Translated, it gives CASRWGQGTYEQYF.